This record covers a single T cell receptor beta chain. The CDR3 contains 17 residues. V lost 5 bases and J lost 0, with 17 bases in between. The germline V gene has CDR1 LNHNV and CDR2 YYDKDF (reference sequence). The study assigned cohorts using participant-reported clinical history. Someone with COVID-19 had been met by exposed participants within 2 weeks before study entry. This entry is derived from a study of blood T cell repertoires in COVID-19. Original handling: Amplified reference gene primers provided the basis for estimating nucleated cell counts. Only in-frame clones appear in the TCRdb table, and some are missing; sequencing was by immunoSEQ multiplex PCR. The V and J calls and clone size are taken from that table; D and trimming were inferred from the DNA. Here the sample spans roughly 430,000 clones, over 75% being singletons.

The sequenced sample was PBMCs or T cells enriched from blood (not recorded which). V and J are TRBV15 and TRBJ2-1, with D perhaps matching TRBD2 (6 bases). The TCR was taken from a woman aged 18-29 years who had been exposed to COVID-19. This chain's CDR3 is CATSAPGEASSYNEQFF. CDR3 in DNA: TGTGCCACCAGCGCGCCGGGGGAGGCGAGCTCCTACAATGAGCAGTTCTTC.